This T cell receptor beta chain was obtained from a study of cytomegalovirus exposure and HLA in healthy donors. Points from the study as a whole: About 150 TCR beta chains were listed as cytomegalovirus-associated. Many donors shared some public TCRs, even though most TCR sequences were rare. Specific recognition of CMV antigens was confirmed in vitro for a few chains (all CMV-associated). The tendency of first-cohort TCR clusters to co-occur in the roughly 120 validation repertoires was identified by a subsequent analysis.

V was trimmed by 2 bases and J by 3 bases, leaving 8 bases between them. Germline V gives CDR1 MNHNS, CDR2 SASEGT. The CDR3 is 14 amino acids. Using immunoSEQ multiplex PCR, the repertoire was profiled, and TCRdb retains in-frame clones only, with some absent. The sample has roughly 140,000 clones, roughly nine tenths seen once. As regards this clone: The target antigen is unknown.

The TCR comes from a man between 18 and 29 years old in good health and CMV-seronegative. Sequencing used PBMCs. This chain joins TRBV6-1 and TRBJ1-5; D gene unclear. DNA for the CDR3: TGTGCCAGCAGTGAATTTGAGTTCAATCAGCCCCAGCATTTT. The encoded protein is CASSEFEFNQPQHF.